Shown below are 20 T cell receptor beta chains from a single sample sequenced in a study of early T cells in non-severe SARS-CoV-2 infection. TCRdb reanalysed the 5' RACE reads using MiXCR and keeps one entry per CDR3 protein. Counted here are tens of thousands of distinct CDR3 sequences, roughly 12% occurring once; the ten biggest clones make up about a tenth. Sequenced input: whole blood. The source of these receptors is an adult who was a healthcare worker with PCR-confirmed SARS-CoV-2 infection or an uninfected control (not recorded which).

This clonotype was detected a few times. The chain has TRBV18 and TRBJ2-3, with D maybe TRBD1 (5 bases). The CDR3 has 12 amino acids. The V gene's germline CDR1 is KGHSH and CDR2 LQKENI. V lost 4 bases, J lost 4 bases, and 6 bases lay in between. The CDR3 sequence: CASSRQSDTQYF. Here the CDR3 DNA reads TGTGCCAGCTCACGACAGTCAGATACGCAGTATTTT. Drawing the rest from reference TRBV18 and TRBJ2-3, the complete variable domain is NAGVMQNPRHLVRRRGQEARLRCSPMKGHSHVYWYRQLPEEGLKFMVYLQKENIIDESGMPKERFSAEFPKEGPSILRIQQVVRGDSAAYFCASSRQSDTQYFGPGTRLTVL.

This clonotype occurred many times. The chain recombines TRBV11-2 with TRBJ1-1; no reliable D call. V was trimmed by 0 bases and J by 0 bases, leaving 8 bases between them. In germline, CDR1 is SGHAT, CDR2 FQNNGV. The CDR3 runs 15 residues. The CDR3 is CASSLDPSVNTEAFF. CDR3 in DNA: TGTGCCAGCAGCTTAGATCCGTCAGTGAACACTGAAGCTTTCTTT.

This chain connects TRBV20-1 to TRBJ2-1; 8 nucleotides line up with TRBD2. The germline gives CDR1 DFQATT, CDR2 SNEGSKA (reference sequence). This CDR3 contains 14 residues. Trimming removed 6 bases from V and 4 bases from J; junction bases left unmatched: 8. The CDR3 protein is CSAKVASGYNEQFF. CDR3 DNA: TGCAGTGCAAAGGTTGCTAGCGGGTACAATGAGCAGTTCTTC.

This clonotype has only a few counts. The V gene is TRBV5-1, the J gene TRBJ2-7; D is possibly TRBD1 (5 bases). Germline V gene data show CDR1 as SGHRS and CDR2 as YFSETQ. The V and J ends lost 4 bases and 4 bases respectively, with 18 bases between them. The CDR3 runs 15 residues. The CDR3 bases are TGCGCCAGCAGCCCATCTGACAGCCTTTTGTACGAGCAGTACTTC. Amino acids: CASSPSDSLLYEQYF.

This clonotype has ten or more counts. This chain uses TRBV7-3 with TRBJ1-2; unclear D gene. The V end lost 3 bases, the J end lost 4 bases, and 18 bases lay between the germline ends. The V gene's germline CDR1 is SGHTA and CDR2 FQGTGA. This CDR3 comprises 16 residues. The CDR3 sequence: CASSFAKSKTGYGYTF. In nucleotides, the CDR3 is TGTGCCAGCAGCTTCGCCAAAAGTAAGACGGGCTATGGCTACACCTTC.

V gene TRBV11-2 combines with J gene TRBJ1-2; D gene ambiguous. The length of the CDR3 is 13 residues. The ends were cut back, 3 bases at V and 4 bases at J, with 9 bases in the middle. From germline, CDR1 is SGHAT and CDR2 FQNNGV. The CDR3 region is CASSLDAVYGYTF. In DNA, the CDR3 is TGTGCCAGCAGCTTGGACGCGGTCTATGGCTACACCTTC. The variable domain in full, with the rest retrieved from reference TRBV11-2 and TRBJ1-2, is EAGVAQSPRYKIIEKRQSVAFWCNPISGHATLYWYQQILGQGPKLLIQFQNNGVVDDSQLPKDRFSAERLKGVDSTLKIQPAKLEDSAVYLCASSLDAVYGYTFGSGTRLTVV.

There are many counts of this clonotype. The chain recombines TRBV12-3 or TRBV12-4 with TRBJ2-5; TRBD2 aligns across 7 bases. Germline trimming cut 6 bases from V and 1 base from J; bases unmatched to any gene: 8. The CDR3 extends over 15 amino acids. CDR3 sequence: CASSEKAGLQETQYF. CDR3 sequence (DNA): TGTGCCAGCAGCGAGAAAGCGGGACTCCAAGAGACCCAGTACTTC.

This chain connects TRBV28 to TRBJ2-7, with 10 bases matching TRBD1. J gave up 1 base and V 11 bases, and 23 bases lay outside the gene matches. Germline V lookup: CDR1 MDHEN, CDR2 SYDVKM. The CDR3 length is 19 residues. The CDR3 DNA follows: TGTGCCCTTCCCCCTTGGAGGGACAGGGGAGAGTCGCGTTCCTACGAGCAGTACTTC. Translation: CALPPWRDRGESRSYEQYF.

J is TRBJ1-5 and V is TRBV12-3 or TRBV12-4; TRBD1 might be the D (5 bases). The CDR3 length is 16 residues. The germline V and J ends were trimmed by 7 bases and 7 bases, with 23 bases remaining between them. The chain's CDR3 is CASTSVGWGRGQPQHF. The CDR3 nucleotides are TGTGCCAGCACCTCCGTTGGTTGGGGCCGAGGCCAGCCCCAGCATTTT.

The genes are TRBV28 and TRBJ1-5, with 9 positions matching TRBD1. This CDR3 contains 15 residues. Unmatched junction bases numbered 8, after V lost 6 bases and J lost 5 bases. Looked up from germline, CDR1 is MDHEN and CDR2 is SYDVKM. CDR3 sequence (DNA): TGTGCCAGCAGCCGTATCGGGACAGGGCATCAGCCCCAGCATTTT. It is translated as CASSRIGTGHQPQHF.

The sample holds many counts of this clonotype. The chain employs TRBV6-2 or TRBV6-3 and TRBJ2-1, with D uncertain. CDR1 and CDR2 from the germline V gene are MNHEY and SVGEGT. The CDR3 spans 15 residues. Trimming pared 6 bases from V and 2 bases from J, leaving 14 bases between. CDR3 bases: TGTGCCAGCAGCCCCGATGACGGAGCCTACAATGAGCAGTTCTTC. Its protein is CASSPDDGAYNEQFF.

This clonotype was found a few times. The CDR3 is CASSLVGTTDTGELFF. DNA for the CDR3: TGCGCCAGCAGCTTGGTGGGGACTACCGATACCGGGGAGCTGTTTTTT. The chain combines TRBV5-1 with TRBJ2-2, with 7 positions matching TRBD2. There are 16 residues in the CDR3. CDR1 and CDR2 (germline): SGHRS, YFSETQ. The trim removed 0 bases at V and 5 bases at J, leaving 7 bases unmatched.

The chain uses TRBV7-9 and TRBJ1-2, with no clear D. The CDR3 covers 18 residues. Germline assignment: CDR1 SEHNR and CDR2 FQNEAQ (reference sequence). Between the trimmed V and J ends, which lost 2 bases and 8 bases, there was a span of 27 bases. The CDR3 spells CASSLSTWSFVIPEGYTF. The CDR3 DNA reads TGTGCCAGCAGCTTATCCACCTGGTCGTTTGTCATTCCGGAGGGCTACACCTTC. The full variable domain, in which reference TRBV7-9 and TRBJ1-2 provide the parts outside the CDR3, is DTGVSQNPRHKITKRGQNVTFRCDPISEHNRLYWYRQTLGQGPEFLTYFQNEAQLEKSRLLSDRFSAERPKGSFSTLEIQRTEQGDSAMYLCASSLSTWSFVIPEGYTFGSGTRLTVV.

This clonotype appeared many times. The CDR3 reads CASARGTGVNEQFF. CDR3 DNA: TGTGCCAGTGCTCGCGGGACAGGGGTCAATGAGCAGTTCTTC. The chain links TRBV6-4 to TRBJ2-1; 10 positions match TRBD1. Germline V gives CDR1 MRHNA, CDR2 SNTAGT. J gave up 6 bases and V 9 bases, and 8 bases lay outside the gene matches. This CDR3 is 14 amino acids long.

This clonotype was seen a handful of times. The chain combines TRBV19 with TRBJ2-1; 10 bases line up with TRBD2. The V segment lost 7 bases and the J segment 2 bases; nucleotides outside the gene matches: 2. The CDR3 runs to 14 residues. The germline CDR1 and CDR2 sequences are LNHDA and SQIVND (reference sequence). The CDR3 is CASTLAGAYNEQFF. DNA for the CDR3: TGTGCCAGTACCCTAGCGGGGGCCTACAATGAGCAGTTCTTC.

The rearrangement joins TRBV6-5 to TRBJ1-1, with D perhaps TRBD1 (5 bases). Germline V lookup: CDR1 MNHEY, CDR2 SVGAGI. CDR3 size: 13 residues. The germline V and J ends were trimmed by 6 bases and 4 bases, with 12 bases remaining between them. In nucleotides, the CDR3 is TGTGCCAGCAGCAAATTTGGGGGCACTGAAGCTTTCTTT. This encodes CASSKFGGTEAFF.

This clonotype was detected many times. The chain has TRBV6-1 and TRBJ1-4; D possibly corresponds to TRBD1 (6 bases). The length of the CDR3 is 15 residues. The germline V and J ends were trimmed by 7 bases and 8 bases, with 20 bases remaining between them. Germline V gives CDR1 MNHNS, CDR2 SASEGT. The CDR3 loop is CASNLKRGAEEKLFF. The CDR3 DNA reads TGTGCCAGCAACCTAAAGAGGGGGGCAGAGGAAAAACTGTTTTTT.

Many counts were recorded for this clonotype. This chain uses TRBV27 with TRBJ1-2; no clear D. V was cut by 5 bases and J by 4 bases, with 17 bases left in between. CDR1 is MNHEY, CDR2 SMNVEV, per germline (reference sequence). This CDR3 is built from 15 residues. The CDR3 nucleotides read TGTGCCAGCAGTCCTTCCCCCCGGGGAGGCTATGGCTACACCTTC. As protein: CASSPSPRGGYGYTF.

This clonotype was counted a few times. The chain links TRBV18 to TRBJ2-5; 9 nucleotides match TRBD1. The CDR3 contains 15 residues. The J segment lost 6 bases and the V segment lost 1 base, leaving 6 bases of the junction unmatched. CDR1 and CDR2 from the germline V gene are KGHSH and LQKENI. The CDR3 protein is CASSPLLQGAKTQYF. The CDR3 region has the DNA TGTGCCAGCTCACCACTTTTACAGGGGGCGAAGACCCAGTACTTC.

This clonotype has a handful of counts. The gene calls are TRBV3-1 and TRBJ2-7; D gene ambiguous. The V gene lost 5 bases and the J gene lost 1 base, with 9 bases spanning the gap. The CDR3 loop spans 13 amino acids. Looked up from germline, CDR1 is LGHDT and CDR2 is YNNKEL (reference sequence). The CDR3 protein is CASSSQISYEQYF. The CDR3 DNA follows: TGTGCCAGCAGCTCGCAGATTTCCTACGAGCAGTACTTC.